The next 22 T cell receptor beta chains were all read from a single sample in a study of T cell responses to AZD1222 COVID-19 vaccine. Assay used: immunoSEQ multiplex PCR; TCRdb lists only in-frame clones, some missing. The repertoire consists of more than 95,000 clones, with about 86% occurring once and the leading ten covering over 8.5%. This sample comprised peripheral blood, obtained on day 0 of AZD1222 vaccination. All receptors come from an adult in good health.

This chain uses TRBV19 with TRBJ2-3; tentative D call: TRBD2 (7 bases). This CDR3 spans 14 amino acids. Trimming removed 4 bases from V and 5 bases from J, with 13 bases in between. Germline CDR1 reads LNHDA; CDR2 reads SQIVND (reference sequence). CDR3: CASSKKGGIDTQYF. In DNA, the CDR3 is TGTGCCAGTAGTAAGAAGGGGGGGATAGATACGCAGTATTTT.

This sequence joins TRBV6-2 or TRBV6-3 and TRBJ1-4; 7 bases agree with TRBD1. The CDR3 extends over 13 amino acids. J gave up 7 bases and V 6 bases, and 5 bases lay outside the gene matches. Per germline, CDR1 MNHEY and CDR2 SVGEGT. The CDR3 loop reads CASSGTASEKLFF. Written as DNA, the CDR3 is TGTGCCAGCAGCGGGACAGCCAGTGAAAAACTGTTTTTT.

The chain recombines TRBV6-2 or TRBV6-3 with TRBJ2-5; D remains unclear. The V gene lost 4 bases and the J gene lost 0 bases, with 12 bases spanning the gap. Germline V gives CDR1 MNHEY, CDR2 SVGEGT. The CDR3 sequence is 15 residues long. The CDR3 bases are TGTGCCAGCAGTTCCCCCCCGGAGTACCAAGAGACCCAGTACTTC. Its protein product is CASSSPPEYQETQYF.

The chain employs TRBV5-1 and TRBJ1-1, with D perhaps matching TRBD1 (5 bases). The length of the CDR3 is 13 residues. The germline CDR1 and CDR2 sequences are SGHRS and YFSETQ. V lost 2 bases and J lost 4, with 9 bases in between. CDR3 residues: CASSFGQGTEAFF. The DNA of the CDR3 is TGCGCCAGCAGCTTCGGGCAGGGCACTGAAGCTTTCTTT.

The chain has TRBV27 and TRBJ1-2; 7 positions agree with TRBD1. The CDR3 covers 15 residues. J was trimmed by 3 bases and V by 5 bases; bases with no gene match: 9. CDR1 is MNHEY, CDR2 SMNVEV, per germline (reference sequence). CDR3 residues: CASSPQGQTYYGYTF. In DNA, the CDR3 is TGTGCCAGCAGTCCCCAGGGACAGACTTACTATGGCTACACCTTC.

The V and J genes are TRBV7-2 and TRBJ2-7, with D perhaps TRBD2 (6 bases). Germline V gives CDR1 SGHTA, CDR2 FQGNSA. V dropped 6 bases and J dropped 2 bases, with 14 bases sitting between them. The length of the CDR3 is 14 residues. The DNA for the CDR3 is TGTGCCAGCAGTTTGGGACTCGCCACCTACGAGCAGTACTTC. This translates into CASSLGLATYEQYF. Together with reference TRBV7-2 and TRBJ2-7, the CDR3 gives the full variable domain: GAGVSQSPSNKVTEKGKDVELRCDPISGHTALYWYRQSLGQGLEFLIYFQGNSAPDKSGLPSDRFSAERTGGSVSTLTIQRTQQEDSAVYLCASSLGLATYEQYFGPGTRLTVT.

This chain joins TRBV18 and TRBJ2-3; D remains ambiguous. Trimming pared 2 bases from V and 0 bases from J, leaving 12 bases between. Germline CDR1 KGHSH, CDR2 LQKENI. This CDR3 contains 16 residues. The CDR3 here is CASSPKLLASTDTQYF. The CDR3 coding sequence is TGTGCCAGCTCACCAAAGTTATTGGCTAGCACAGATACGCAGTATTTT.

V and J are TRBV29-1 and TRBJ2-3, with a possible D match to TRBD1 (6 bases). V was pared by 4 bases and J by 5 bases, with 16 bases between. Germline V gene data show CDR1 as SQVTM and CDR2 as ANQGSEA. This CDR3 has 14 amino acids. CDR3 DNA sequence: TGCAGCGTTGCCCCAGGGGCCCCCGGAGATACGCAGTATTTT. It encodes CSVAPGAPGDTQYF.

V and J are TRBV6-5 and TRBJ1-1; D call uncertain. The germline V and J ends were trimmed by 2 bases and 7 bases, with 8 bases remaining between them. Germline V gives CDR1 MNHEY, CDR2 SVGAGI. The CDR3 is 12 residues long. The CDR3 loop reads CASSYVLGEAFF. CDR3 nucleotides: TGTGCCAGCAGTTACGTGTTGGGTGAAGCTTTCTTT.

The V call is TRBV3-1 (or the pseudogene TRBV3-2), the J call TRBJ2-7; TRBD1 matches 10 bases. Germline lookup yields CDR1 LGHDT and CDR2 YNNKEL (reference sequence). V shed 9 bases and J 3 bases; nucleotides not matched to a gene: 5. The length of the CDR3 is 13 residues. CDR3 residues: CARTTGGFYEQYF. CDR3 bases: TGTGCCAGAACGACAGGGGGCTTCTACGAGCAGTACTTC.

A word on this clone: One end of the junction does not line up with germline, which may come from a read error. The chain links TRBV6-1 to TRBJ2-3; 7 positions agree with TRBD1. The V gene's germline CDR1 is MNHNS and CDR2 SASEGT. CDR3 length: 12 residues. The DNA for the CDR3 is TGTGCCAGCGGTGACAGGGTCAATACGCAGTATTTT. Translating it yields CASGDRVNTQYF.

The chain is built from TRBV5-5 and TRBJ1-5, with 8 bases that match TRBD1. CDR1 is SGHKS and CDR2 is YYEKEE in the germline V gene (reference sequence). V shed 4 bases, J shed 5 bases, and the junction held 2 bases outside the gene matches. The CDR3 totals 13 residues. This CDR3 reads CASSQDRDQPQHF. As DNA, the CDR3 is TGTGCCAGCAGCCAGGACAGGGATCAGCCCCAGCATTTT.

In its sample, this clone was seen once. The chain carries TRBV27 and TRBJ2-7; 7 bases are shared with TRBD2. After removal of 7 bases from V and 2 bases from J, the junction contained 11 bases not matched to a gene. The CDR3 covers 15 residues. Germline V gene sequence: CDR1 MNHEY, CDR2 SMNVEV (reference sequence). CDR3 DNA: TGTGCCAGCACCCCCCCGGGAGGAACCCCCTACGAGCAGTACTTC. Translation: CASTPPGGTPYEQYF.

The V call is TRBV7-8, the J call TRBJ1-1; D gene ambiguous. This CDR3 contains 16 residues. Germline assignment: CDR1 SGHVS and CDR2 FQNEAQ. V lost 0 bases, J lost 1 base, and 12 bases lay in between. In DNA, the CDR3 is TGTGCCAGCAGCTTAGCTGCAGCTATACAGAACACTGAAGCTTTCTTT. Translation: CASSLAAAIQNTEAFF. Supplemented by reference TRBV7-8 and TRBJ1-1, the full variable domain reads GAGVSQSPRYKVAKRGQDVALRCDPISGHVSLFWYQQALGQGPEFLTYFQNEAQLDKSGLPSDRFFAERPEGSVSTLKIQRTQQEDSAVYLCASSLAAAIQNTEAFFGQGTRLTVV.

This clone was seen a single time. The chain is built from TRBV19 and TRBJ2-2, with 8 bases lining up with TRBD1. Germline V CDR1 and CDR2: LNHDA, SQIVND (reference sequence). The CDR3 extends over 15 amino acids. J lost 7 bases, V lost 6 bases, and 10 bases had no gene match. The CDR3 protein is CASSALDRVDGELFF. CDR3 coding DNA: TGTGCCAGTAGCGCCCTGGACAGGGTTGACGGGGAGCTGTTTTTT.

V is TRBV6-5 and J is TRBJ2-7; 8 bases line up with TRBD1. The germline V gene has CDR1 MNHEY and CDR2 SVGAGI. CDR3 length: 15 residues. Trimming took 6 bases from V and 2 from J; bases not matched to a gene: 9. CDR3 loop: CASRRAGTGAYEQYF. DNA of the CDR3: TGTGCCAGCAGGCGAGCCGGGACAGGCGCCTACGAGCAGTACTTC.

V is TRBV27 and J is TRBJ2-7; TRBD2 agrees at 14 bases. The germline V gene has CDR1 MNHEY and CDR2 SMNVEV (reference sequence). The CDR3 covers 16 residues. Losses at the gene ends were 4 bases for V and 4 bases for J; bases not matched to a gene: 6. CDR3 DNA sequence: TGTGCCAGCAGTTCATTAGGACTAGCGGGAGGATACGAGCAGTACTTC. Translation: CASSSLGLAGGYEQYF.

This clone was seen a few times. The chain combines TRBV10-3 with TRBJ2-7; tentatively, D is TRBD1 (6 bases). Germline V gene lookup returns CDR1 ENHRY and CDR2 SYGVKD. This CDR3 contains 14 residues. Trimming stripped 10 bases from V and 2 bases from J, with 18 bases between. Here the CDR3 reads CATSGVTTPYEQYF. In nucleotides, the CDR3 is TGTGCCACCTCAGGGGTTACAACACCCTACGAGCAGTACTTC.

CDR3 in amino acids: CASSSIRAGTAPYEQYF. In DNA form, the CDR3 reads TGTGCCAGCAGCTCGATCCGAGCGGGGACAGCCCCCTACGAGCAGTACTTC. V usage is TRBV7-9 and J usage is TRBJ2-7; D may be TRBD1 or TRBD2 (7 bases each). Trimming removed 4 bases at V and 2 bases at J, with 21 bases between. This CDR3 region has 17 residues. Germline V gives CDR1 SEHNR, CDR2 FQNEAQ (reference sequence). The variable domain in full, with the rest retrieved from reference TRBV7-9 and TRBJ2-7, is DTGVSQNPRHKITKRGQNVTFRCDPISEHNRLYWYRQTLGQGPEFLTYFQNEAQLEKSRLLSDRFSAERPKGSFSTLEIQRTEQGDSAMYLCASSSIRAGTAPYEQYFGPGTRLTVT.

The chain joins TRBV19 to TRBJ1-4; D ambiguous. Germline V gene data show CDR1 as LNHDA and CDR2 as SQIVND (reference sequence). The CDR3 has 18 amino acids. Between the trimmed V and J ends, which lost 0 bases and 0 bases, there was a span of 14 bases. CDR3 protein: CASSIDRREPATNEKLFF. The CDR3 bases are TGTGCCAGTAGTATAGATCGGAGGGAACCAGCAACTAATGAAAAACTGTTTTTT.

The chain recombines TRBV7-2 with TRBJ1-2; D is undetermined. Germline V CDR1 and CDR2: SGHTA, FQGNSA. V was clipped by 2 bases and J by 3 bases, with 13 bases between them. The CDR3 is 15 residues long. The CDR3 spells CASSLRTSTDYGYTF. In DNA, the CDR3 is TGTGCCAGCAGCTTAAGGACCTCGACTGACTATGGCTACACCTTC.

The V gene is TRBV4-2, the J gene TRBJ1-2; 9 nucleotides line up with TRBD1. Looked up from germline, CDR1 is LGHNA and CDR2 is YNFKEQ. With V trimmed by 0 bases and J by 4 bases, 3 bases remained unmatched. This CDR3 comprises 15 residues. The CDR3 DNA sequence: TGTGCCAGCAGCCAAGATACAGGGGGCAGCTATGGCTACACCTTC. It translates to CASSQDTGGSYGYTF.